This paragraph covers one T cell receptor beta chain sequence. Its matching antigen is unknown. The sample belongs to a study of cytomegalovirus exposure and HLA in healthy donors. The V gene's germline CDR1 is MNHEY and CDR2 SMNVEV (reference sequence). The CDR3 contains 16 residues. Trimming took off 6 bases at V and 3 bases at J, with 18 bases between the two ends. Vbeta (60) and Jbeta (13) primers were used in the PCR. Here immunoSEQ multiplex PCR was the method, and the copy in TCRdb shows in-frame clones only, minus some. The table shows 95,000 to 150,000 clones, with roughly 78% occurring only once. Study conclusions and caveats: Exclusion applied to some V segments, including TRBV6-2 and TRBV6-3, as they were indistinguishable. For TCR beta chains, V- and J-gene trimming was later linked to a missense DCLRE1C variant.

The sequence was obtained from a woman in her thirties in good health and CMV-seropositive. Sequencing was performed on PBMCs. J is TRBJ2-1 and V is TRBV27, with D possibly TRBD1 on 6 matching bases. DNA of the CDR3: TGTGCCAGCAGGGAGGACCCCGGGACATTCTACAATGAGCAGTTCTTC. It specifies CASREDPGTFYNEQFF.